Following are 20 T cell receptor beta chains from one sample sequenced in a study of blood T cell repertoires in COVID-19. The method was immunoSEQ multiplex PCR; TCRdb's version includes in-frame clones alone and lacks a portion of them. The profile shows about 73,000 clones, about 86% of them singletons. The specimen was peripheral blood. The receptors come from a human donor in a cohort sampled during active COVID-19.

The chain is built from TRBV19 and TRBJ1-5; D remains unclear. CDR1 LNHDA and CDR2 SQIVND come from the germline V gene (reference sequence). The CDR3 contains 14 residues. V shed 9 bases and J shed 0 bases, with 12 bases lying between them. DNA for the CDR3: TGTGCCAGCAGTCTGGCAGTTAGCAATCAGCCCCAGCATTTT. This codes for CASSLAVSNQPQHF.

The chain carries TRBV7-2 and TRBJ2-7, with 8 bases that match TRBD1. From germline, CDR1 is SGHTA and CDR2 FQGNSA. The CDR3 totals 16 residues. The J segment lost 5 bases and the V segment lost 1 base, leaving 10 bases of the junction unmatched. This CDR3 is CASSLGGAGGLHEQYF. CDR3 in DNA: TGTGCCAGCAGCTTAGGGGGGGCAGGGGGCCTACACGAGCAGTACTTC.

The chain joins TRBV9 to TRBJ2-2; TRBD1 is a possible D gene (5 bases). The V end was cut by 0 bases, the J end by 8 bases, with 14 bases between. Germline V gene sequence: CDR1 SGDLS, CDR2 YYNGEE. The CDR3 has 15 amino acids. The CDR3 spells CASSVGTVQGGELFF. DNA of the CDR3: TGTGCCAGCAGCGTAGGAACAGTCCAGGGTGGGGAGCTGTTTTTT.

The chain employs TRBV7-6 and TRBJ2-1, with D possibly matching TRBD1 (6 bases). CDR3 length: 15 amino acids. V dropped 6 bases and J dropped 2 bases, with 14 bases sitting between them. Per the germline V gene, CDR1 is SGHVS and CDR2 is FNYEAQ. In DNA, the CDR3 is TGTGCCAGCAGTAAGGGGAGACAGGCCTACAATGAGCAGTTCTTC. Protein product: CASSKGRQAYNEQFF.

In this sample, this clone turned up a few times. CDR3 region: CASRRSTTGELFF. In DNA, the CDR3 is TGTGCCAGTAGGAGGAGTACCACCGGGGAGCTGTTTTTT. V and J are TRBV19 and TRBJ2-2; no clear D gene. Germline V gene data show CDR1 as LNHDA and CDR2 as SQIVND (reference sequence). The V end lost 6 bases, the J end lost 4 bases, and 9 bases lay between the germline ends. There are 13 residues in the CDR3.

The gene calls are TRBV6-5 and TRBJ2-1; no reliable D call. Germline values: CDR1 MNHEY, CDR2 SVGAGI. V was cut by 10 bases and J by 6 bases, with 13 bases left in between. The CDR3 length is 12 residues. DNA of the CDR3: TGTGCCAACAGCCCCCCGGGCAATGAGCAGTTCTTC. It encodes CANSPPGNEQFF.

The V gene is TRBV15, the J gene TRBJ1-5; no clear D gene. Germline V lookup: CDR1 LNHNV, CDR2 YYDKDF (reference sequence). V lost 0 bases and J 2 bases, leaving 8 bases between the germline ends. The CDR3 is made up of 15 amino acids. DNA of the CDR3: TGTGCCACCAGCAGAGATCCCGGAGGCAATCAGCCCCAGCATTTT. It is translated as CATSRDPGGNQPQHF.

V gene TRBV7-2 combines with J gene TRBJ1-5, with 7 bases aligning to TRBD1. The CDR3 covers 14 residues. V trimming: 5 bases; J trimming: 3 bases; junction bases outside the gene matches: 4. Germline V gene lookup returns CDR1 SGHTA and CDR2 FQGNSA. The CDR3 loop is CASSQGQANQPQHF. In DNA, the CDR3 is TGTGCCAGCAGCCAAGGACAGGCCAATCAGCCCCAGCATTTT.

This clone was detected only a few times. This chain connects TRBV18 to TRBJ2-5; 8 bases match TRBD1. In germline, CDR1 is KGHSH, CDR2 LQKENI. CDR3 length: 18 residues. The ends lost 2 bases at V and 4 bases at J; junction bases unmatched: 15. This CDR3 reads CASSPIGPGDRGGETQYF. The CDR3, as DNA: TGTGCCAGCTCACCAATTGGGCCCGGAGACAGGGGCGGAGAGACCCAGTACTTC.

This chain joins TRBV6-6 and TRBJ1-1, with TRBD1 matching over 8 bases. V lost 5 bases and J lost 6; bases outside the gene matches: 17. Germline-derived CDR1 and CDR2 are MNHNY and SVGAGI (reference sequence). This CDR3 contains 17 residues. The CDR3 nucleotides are TGTGCCAGCAGTCCACTCCATTCTGGACAGGGAGGGTCTGAAGCTTTCTTT. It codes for CASSPLHSGQGGSEAFF.

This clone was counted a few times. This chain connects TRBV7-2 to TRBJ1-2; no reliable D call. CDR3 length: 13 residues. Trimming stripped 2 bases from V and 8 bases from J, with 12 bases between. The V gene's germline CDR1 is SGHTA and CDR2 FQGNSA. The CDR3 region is CASSLRSLGGYTF. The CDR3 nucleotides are TGTGCCAGCAGCTTACGTAGCCTCGGCGGCTACACCTTC.

The CDR3 nucleotides are TGTGCCAGCAGCCTCGACAGGGGCAACGTCCTGACTTTC. Translated, it gives CASSLDRGNVLTF. This rearrangement joins TRBV6-6 to TRBJ2-6, with 8 bases identical to TRBD1. The CDR3 covers 13 residues. In germline, CDR1 is MNHNY, CDR2 SVGAGI (reference sequence). V shed 6 bases and J 9 bases; nucleotides not matched to a gene: 4.

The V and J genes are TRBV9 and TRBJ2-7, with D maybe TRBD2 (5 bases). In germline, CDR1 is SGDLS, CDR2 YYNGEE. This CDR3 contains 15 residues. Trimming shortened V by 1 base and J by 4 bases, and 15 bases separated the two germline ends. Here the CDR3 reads CASSVTPSREYEQYF. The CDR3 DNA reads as TGTGCCAGCAGCGTAACCCCTAGTCGGGAATACGAGCAGTACTTC.

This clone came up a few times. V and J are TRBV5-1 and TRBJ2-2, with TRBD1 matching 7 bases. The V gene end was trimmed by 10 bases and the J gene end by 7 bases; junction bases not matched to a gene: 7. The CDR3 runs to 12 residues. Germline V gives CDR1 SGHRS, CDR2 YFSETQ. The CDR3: CASRDRVGELFF. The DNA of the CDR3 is TGCGCCTCAAGAGACAGGGTCGGGGAGCTGTTTTTT.

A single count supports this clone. The CDR3 region has the DNA TGTGCCAGCTCTCCACGGGGGGCCTACAATGAGCAGTTCTTC. Its translation: CASSPRGAYNEQFF. The chain uses TRBV6-5 and TRBJ2-1; 7 nucleotides line up with TRBD2. There are 14 residues in the CDR3. V was pared by 8 bases and J by 2 bases, with 6 bases of the junction left unmatched. Per the germline V gene, CDR1 is MNHEY and CDR2 is SVGAGI.

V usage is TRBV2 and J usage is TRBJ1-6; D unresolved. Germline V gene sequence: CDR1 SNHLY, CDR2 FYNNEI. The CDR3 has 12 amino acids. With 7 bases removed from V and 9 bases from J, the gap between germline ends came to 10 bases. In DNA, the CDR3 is TGTGCCAGCAAGGCCGAGGCTTCACCCCTCCACTTT. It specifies CASKAEASPLHF.

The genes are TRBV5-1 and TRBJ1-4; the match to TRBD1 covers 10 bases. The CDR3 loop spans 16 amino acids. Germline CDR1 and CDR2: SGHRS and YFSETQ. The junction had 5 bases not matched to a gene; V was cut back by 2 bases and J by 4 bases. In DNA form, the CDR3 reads TGCGCCAGCAGCTTAGGGGGACAGGGGCATAATGAAAAACTGTTTTTT. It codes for CASSLGGQGHNEKLFF.

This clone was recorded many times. CDR3 coding DNA: TGTGCCAGTAGTATATACTCTTCTGACGAGCAGTACTTC. Its translation: CASSIYSSDEQYF. The rearrangement joins TRBV19 to TRBJ2-7, with D unclear. V lost 2 bases and J lost 5, with 10 bases in between. The CDR3 covers 13 residues. Germline-derived CDR1 and CDR2 are LNHDA and SQIVND (reference sequence).

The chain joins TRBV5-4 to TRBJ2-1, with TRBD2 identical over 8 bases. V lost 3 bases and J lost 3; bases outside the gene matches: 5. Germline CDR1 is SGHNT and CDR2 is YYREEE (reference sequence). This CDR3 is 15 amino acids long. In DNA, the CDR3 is TGTGCCAGCAGCTCCCTGACTAGCGACTACAATGAGCAGTTCTTC. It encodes CASSSLTSDYNEQFF.

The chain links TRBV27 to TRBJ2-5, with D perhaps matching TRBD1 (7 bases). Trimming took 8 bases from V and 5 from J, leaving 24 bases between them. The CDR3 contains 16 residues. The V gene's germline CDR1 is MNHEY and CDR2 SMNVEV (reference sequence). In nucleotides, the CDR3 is TGTGCCAGCTCTGACATCTACAGGGGACTCGGGGAGACCCAGTACTTC. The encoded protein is CASSDIYRGLGETQYF.